The clone carrying this T cell receptor (beta chain) was counted at least ten times. This specimen comes from a study of T-cell reconstitution after alpha-beta-depleted transplantation in children. V lost 6 bases, J lost 7 bases, and 12 bases lay in between. This CDR3 has 12 residues. The authors prepared the TCRbeta library with unique molecular identifiers. TCRdb itself ran the PCR reads through MiXCR, one entry per CDR3 protein. The sample holds almost 400,000 distinct CDR3 sequences; roughly 21% are singletons and the top ten take around 3.9%. This specimen was PBMCs from the stem cell graft donor, taken from the stem cell graft. This clonotype originated in a human donor who donated a stem cell graft to a child with acute myeloid leukemia. This chain links TRBV12-3 or TRBV12-4 with TRBJ1-1, with unresolved D. The DNA for the CDR3 is TGTGCCAGCAGCTTACACGAACTTGAAGCTTTCTTT. Protein sequence: CASSLHELEAFF.